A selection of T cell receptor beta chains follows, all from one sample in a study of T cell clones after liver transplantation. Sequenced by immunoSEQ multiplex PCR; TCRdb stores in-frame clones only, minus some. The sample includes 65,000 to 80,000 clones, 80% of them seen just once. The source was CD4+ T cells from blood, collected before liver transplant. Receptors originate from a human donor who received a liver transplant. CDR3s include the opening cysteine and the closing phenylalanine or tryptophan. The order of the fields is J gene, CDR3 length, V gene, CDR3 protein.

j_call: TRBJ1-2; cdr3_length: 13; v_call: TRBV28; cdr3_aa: CASSLVGAYGYTF
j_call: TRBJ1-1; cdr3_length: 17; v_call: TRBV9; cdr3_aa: CASSVSGLIVGGTEAFF
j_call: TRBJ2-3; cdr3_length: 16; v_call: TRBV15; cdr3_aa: CATSRGLAGGGDTQYF
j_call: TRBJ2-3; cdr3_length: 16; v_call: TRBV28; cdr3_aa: CASSSIAGEGTDTQYF
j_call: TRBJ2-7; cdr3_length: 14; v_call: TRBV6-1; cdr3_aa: CASSEVKGSYEQYF
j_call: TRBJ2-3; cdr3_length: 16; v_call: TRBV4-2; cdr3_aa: CASSQFIGGSTDTQYF
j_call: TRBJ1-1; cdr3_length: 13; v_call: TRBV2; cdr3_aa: CASSAEVARPAFF
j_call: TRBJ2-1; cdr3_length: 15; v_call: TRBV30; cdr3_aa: CAWVNRDRQRKEQFF
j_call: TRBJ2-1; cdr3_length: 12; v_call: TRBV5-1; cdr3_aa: CASRREGNEQFF
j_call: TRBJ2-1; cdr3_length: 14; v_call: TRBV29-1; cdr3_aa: CSASGGTGRNEQFF
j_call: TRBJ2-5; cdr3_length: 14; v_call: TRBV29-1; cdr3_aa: CSVGRDSRGETQYF
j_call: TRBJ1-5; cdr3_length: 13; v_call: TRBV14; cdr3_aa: CASSQNSNQPQHF
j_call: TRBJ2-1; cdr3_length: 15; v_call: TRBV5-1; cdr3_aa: CASEGGTSGLNEQFF
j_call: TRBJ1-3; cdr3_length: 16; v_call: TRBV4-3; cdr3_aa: CASSQVWESSGNTIYF
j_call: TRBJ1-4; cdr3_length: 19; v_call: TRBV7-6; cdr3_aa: CASSLESRDRGVRIEKLFF
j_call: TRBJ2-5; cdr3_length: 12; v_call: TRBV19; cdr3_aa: CASSGPLETQYF
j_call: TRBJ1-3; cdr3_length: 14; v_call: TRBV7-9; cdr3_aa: CASSLLTSGNTIYF
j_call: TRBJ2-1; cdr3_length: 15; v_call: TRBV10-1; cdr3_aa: CASSDGVRSYNEQFF
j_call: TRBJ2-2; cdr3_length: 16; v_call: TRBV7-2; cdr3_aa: CASSLRWEVMSGELFF
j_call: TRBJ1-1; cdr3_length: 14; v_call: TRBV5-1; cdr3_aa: CASSLVQGVSEAFF
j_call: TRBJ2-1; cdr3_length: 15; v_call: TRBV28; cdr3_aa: CASSLGAFIYNEQFF
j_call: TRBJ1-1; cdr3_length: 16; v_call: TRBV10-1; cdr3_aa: CASSDSEPAPAWEAFF
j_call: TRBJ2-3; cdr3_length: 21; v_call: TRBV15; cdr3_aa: CATSSSSLSLAGGVVTDTQYF
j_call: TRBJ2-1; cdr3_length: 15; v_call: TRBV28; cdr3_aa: CASSLFLLAGDEQFF
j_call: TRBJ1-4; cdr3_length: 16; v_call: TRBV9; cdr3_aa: CASSVDLSRGGEKLFF
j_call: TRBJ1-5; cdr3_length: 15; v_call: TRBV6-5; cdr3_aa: CASRPSGRGDQPQHF
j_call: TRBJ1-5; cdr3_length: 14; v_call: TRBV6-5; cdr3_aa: CASSRNGANQPQHF
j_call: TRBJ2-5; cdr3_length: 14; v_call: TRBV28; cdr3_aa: CASSLAGARETQYF
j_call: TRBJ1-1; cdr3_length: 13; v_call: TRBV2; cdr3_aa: CASSVGVGTEAFF
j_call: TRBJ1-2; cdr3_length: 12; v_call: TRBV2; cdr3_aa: CASIYDSYGYTF
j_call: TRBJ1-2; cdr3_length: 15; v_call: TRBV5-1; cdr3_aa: CASSIAGTMMDGYTF
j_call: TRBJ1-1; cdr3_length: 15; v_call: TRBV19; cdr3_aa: CASSGFQAGNTEAFF
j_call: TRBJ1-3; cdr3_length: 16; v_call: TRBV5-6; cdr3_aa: CASSLAGFYSGNTIYF
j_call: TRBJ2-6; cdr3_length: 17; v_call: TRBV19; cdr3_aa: CASSMTGAHSGANVLTF
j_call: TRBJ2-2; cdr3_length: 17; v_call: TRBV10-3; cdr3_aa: CAISESLEAGVTGELFF
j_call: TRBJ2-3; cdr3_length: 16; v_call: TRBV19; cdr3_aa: CASTRTGTPITDTQYF
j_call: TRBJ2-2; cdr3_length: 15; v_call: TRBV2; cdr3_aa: CASSEWGAHTGELFF
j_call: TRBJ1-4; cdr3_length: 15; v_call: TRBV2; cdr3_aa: CASSEVPGASGKLFF
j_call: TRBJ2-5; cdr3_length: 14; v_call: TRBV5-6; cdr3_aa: CASSRTSGAETQYF
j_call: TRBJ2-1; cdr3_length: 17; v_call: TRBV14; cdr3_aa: CASSHGPDRGRNNEQFF
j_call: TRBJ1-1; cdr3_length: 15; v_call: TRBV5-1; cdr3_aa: CASSLYQGARTEAFF
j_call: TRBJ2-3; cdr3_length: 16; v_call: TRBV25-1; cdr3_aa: CASSLPSGRAADTQYF
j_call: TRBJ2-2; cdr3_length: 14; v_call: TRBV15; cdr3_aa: CATSSLRSPGELFF
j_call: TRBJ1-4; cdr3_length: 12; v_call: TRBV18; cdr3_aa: CASSQDTGELFF
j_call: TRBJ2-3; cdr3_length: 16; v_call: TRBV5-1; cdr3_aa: CASSLVGGANTDTQYF
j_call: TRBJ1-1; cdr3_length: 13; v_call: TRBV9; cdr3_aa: CASSVEVFSEAFF
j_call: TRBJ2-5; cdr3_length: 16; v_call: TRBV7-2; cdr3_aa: CASSLGLAGGRQTQYF
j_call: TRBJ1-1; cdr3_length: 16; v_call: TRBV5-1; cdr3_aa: CASSSDPGVGNTEAFF
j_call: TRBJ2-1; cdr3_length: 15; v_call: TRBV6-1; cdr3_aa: CASRSGGTGFNEQFF
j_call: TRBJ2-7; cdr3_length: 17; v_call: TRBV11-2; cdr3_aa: CASSFFTLRDRVYEQYF